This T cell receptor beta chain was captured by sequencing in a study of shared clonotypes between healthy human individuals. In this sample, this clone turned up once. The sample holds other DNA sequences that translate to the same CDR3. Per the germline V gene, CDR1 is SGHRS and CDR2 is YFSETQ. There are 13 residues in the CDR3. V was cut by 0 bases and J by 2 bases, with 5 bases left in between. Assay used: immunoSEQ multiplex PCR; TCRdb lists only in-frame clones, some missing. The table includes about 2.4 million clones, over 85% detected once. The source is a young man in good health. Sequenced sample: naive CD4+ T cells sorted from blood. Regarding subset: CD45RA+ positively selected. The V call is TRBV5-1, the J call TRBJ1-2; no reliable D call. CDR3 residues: CASSLGGNYGYTF. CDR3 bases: TGCGCCAGCAGCTTGGGCGGGAACTATGGCTACACCTTC.